The 32 T cell receptor beta chains in this list originate from one sample, sequenced in a study of blood T cells in healthy people across ages (dated by TCRdb to 2013 to 2016). The library was generated by 5' RACE. The instrument was an Illumina HiSeq 2500. The second PCR ran for roughly 6 to 11 cycles and used a J-beta primer mix along with a sample-barcoded 5' primer. Starting from the raw public reads, TCRdb applied fastp trimming at Q25, assembled clones with MiXCR and retained in-frame beta chains. Each entry is one CDR3 protein sequence, shown with its most common DNA and genes. Here the sample has roughly 700,000 distinct CDR3 sequences; 45% to 50% occur a single time. The ten top clones hold 25% to 35% of the sample. The sequencing sample was made of blood. These receptors were taken from a woman aged 60-70 years in good health.

This rearrangement joins TRBV7-2 to TRBJ2-7; TRBD2 agrees at 8 bases. There are 14 residues in the CDR3. After removal of 1 base from V and 3 bases from J, the junction contained 2 bases not matched to a gene. Germline CDR1 reads SGHTA; CDR2 reads FQGNSA. For the CDR3, the DNA is TGTGCCAGCAGCTTAGTGGGGACTAGCTACGAGCAGTACTTC. This encodes CASSLVGTSYEQYF. Looking up the rest from reference TRBV7-2 and TRBJ2-7 gives the full variable domain: GAGVSQSPSNKVTEKGKDVELRCDPISGHTALYWYRQSLGQGLEFLIYFQGNSAPDKSGLPSDRFSAERTGGSVSTLTIQRTQQEDSAVYLCASSLVGTSYEQYFGPGTRLTVT.

This clonotype appeared a few times. V gene TRBV12-3 or TRBV12-4 combines with J gene TRBJ2-1; D is perhaps TRBD1 or TRBD2 (6 bases each). The ends were cut back, 3 bases at V and 9 bases at J, with 12 bases in the middle. The CDR3 contains 13 residues. CDR3 sequence reads: CASSFNGGTEQFF. The CDR3 region has the DNA TGTGCCAGCAGTTTTAACGGGGGCACTGAGCAGTTCTTC.

The rearrangement uses TRBV9 and TRBJ1-4, with TRBD1 matching 12 bases. V lost 3 bases, J lost 8 bases, and 11 bases stayed unmatched. There are 17 residues in the CDR3. The germline gives CDR1 SGDLS, CDR2 YYNGEE. CDR3 loop: CASSAGQGALVGEKLFF. The CDR3 DNA reads TGTGCCAGCAGCGCGGGACAGGGGGCCCTTGTCGGAGAAAAACTGTTTTTT.

The chain combines TRBV7-3 with TRBJ2-3; no definite D call. This CDR3 is built from 14 residues. CDR1 is SGHTA and CDR2 is FQGTGA in the germline V gene. Trimming pared 4 bases from V and 2 bases from J, leaving 10 bases between. The CDR3 is CASSSVGITDTQYF. CDR3 nucleotides: TGTGCCAGCAGCTCGGTAGGGATCACAGATACGCAGTATTTT.

V and J are TRBV13 and TRBJ2-1, with D maybe TRBD2 (5 bases). The J call may be in error: the DNA end matches TRBJ2-7 better. Germline lookup yields CDR1 PRHDT and CDR2 FYEKMQ (reference sequence). This CDR3 has 15 residues. The CDR3 spells CASSLDTRYYNEQYF. The CDR3 DNA follows: TGTGCCAGCAGCTTAGATACTAGGTATTACAATGAGCAGTACTTC.

V usage is TRBV9 and J usage is TRBJ2-7, with D hard to call. Between the trimmed V and J ends, which lost 5 bases and 4 bases, there was a span of 10 bases. Germline V CDR1 and CDR2: SGDLS, YYNGEE. CDR3 length: 12 amino acids. The CDR3 DNA reads TGTGCCAGCAGTTCGGACCTTTACGAGCAGTACTTC. Translation gives CASSSDLYEQYF. The whole variable domain, filled in from reference TRBV9 and TRBJ2-7, reads DSGVTQTPKHLITATGQRVTLRCSPRSGDLSVYWYQQSLDQGLQFLIQYYNGEERAKGNILERFSAQQFPDLHSELNLSSLELGDSALYFCASSSDLYEQYFGPGTRLTVT.

V is TRBV9 and J is TRBJ1-2; the D gene is possibly TRBD1 (6 bases). This CDR3 spans 15 amino acids. Germline CDR1 SGDLS, CDR2 YYNGEE. V dropped 4 bases and J dropped 3 bases, with 16 bases sitting between them. The CDR3 here is CASSPVGGADYGYTF. CDR3 DNA sequence: TGTGCCAGCAGCCCAGTGGGGGGCGCGGACTATGGCTACACCTTC.

The sample holds a few counts of this clonotype. The chain is built from TRBV28 and TRBJ2-3; 10 bases match TRBD2. Per the germline V gene, CDR1 is MDHEN and CDR2 is SYDVKM. With 4 bases clipped from V and 2 bases from J, the junction kept 12 bases outside the gene matches. The CDR3 contains 18 residues. In nucleotides, the CDR3 is TGTGCCAGCAGTTGGAAGATAGCGGGAGGTGAGGACACAGATACGCAGTATTTT. Its protein product is CASSWKIAGGEDTDTQYF. Full variable domain (outside the CDR3, taken from reference TRBV28 and TRBJ2-3): DVKVTQSSRYLVKRTGEKVFLECVQDMDHENMFWYRQDPGLGLRLIYFSYDVKMKEKGDIPEGYSVSREKKERFSLILESASTNQTSMYLCASSWKIAGGEDTDTQYFGPGTRLTVL.

The chain carries TRBV6-1 and TRBJ2-1; 10 bases align to TRBD2. Germline assignment: CDR1 MNHNS and CDR2 SASEGT. The V segment lost 7 bases and the J segment 2 bases; nucleotides outside the gene matches: 5. This CDR3 is 15 amino acids long. CDR3 region: CASNPGTSAYNEQFF. The CDR3 bases are TGTGCCAGCAACCCCGGGACTAGCGCCTACAATGAGCAGTTCTTC.

This clonotype was detected only a few times. This chain links TRBV18 with TRBJ1-1, with D possibly TRBD1 on 6 matching bases. The V and J ends lost 2 bases and 6 bases respectively, with 19 bases between them. The CDR3 has 16 amino acids. CDR1 KGHSH and CDR2 LQKENI come from the germline V gene. The CDR3 bases are TGTGCCAGCTCACCAAGATTCCAGGCCGAGGGGGCTGAAGCTTTCTTT. It encodes CASSPRFQAEGAEAFF.

The chain uses TRBV20-1 and TRBJ2-7, with D perhaps matching TRBD1 or TRBD2 (5 bases each). The CDR3 is 15 amino acids. Per the germline V gene, CDR1 is DFQATT and CDR2 is SNEGSKA (reference sequence). With 1 base removed from V and 2 bases from J, the gap between germline ends came to 15 bases. CDR3 coding DNA: TGCAGTGCTAGAGCCCTCCGGGGCCCTCCCTACGAGCAGTACTTC. It specifies CSARALRGPPYEQYF.

The chain recombines TRBV30 with TRBJ1-2; weak D call: TRBD1 (5 bases). There are 12 residues in the CDR3. Between the trimmed V and J ends, which lost 8 bases and 8 bases, there was a span of 18 bases. From germline, CDR1 is GTSNPN and CDR2 SVGIG (reference sequence). The CDR3 coding sequence is TGTGCCCAGCGGACAACTCTAGGGGGCTACACCTTC. This gives the protein CAQRTTLGGYTF. The full variable domain, rest sourced from reference TRBV30 and TRBJ1-2, is SQTIHQWPATLVQPVGSPLSLECTVEGTSNPNLYWYRQAAGRGLQLLFYSVGIGQISSEVPQNLSASRPQDRQFILSSKKLLLSDSGFYLCAQRTTLGGYTFGSGTRLTVV.

The chain has TRBV7-9 and TRBJ1-1; D remains unclear. Germline V CDR1 and CDR2: SEHNR, FQNEAQ (reference sequence). V was pared by 3 bases and J by 3 bases, with 11 bases between. The CDR3 is made up of 14 amino acids. CDR3 coding DNA: TGTGCCAGCAGCTTGGGTGGAGGAGACACTGAAGCTTTCTTT. This translates into CASSLGGGDTEAFF.

Many counts were recorded for this clonotype. This chain connects TRBV5-5 to TRBJ2-7, with D possibly matching TRBD1 (6 bases). V lost 2 bases, J lost 6 bases, and 15 bases lay in between. This CDR3 contains 14 residues. Looked up from germline, CDR1 is SGHKS and CDR2 is YYEKEE (reference sequence). CDR3 sequence reads: CASSLTGRGSEQYF. The CDR3 region has the DNA TGTGCCAGCAGCTTAACCGGCAGGGGCTCCGAGCAGTACTTC.

V and J are TRBV20-1 and TRBJ2-7; 7 bases line up with TRBD2. The CDR3 contains 15 residues. Trimming at V came to 6 bases and at J to 7 bases, leaving 18 bases not matched to a gene. The germline V gene has CDR1 DFQATT and CDR2 SNEGSKA (reference sequence). The CDR3 DNA follows: TGCAGTGCAACCTCCGGGAGGAGCTCCTACAATGAGCAGTACTTC. It codes for CSATSGRSSYNEQYF.

The count of this clonotype is one. The chain's CDR3 is CASRSEGSTNTEAFF. In nucleotides, the CDR3 is TGTGCCAGCAGATCCGAGGGGTCCACGAACACTGAAGCTTTCTTT. The rearrangement links TRBV6-6 to TRBJ1-1; D is possibly TRBD1 (5 bases). There are 15 residues in the CDR3. CDR1 is MNHNY, CDR2 SVGAGI, per germline (reference sequence). The ends were cut back, 6 bases at V and 1 base at J, with 15 bases in the middle.

This rearrangement joins TRBV12-3 or TRBV12-4 to TRBJ1-1; no reliable D call. Trimming left V 7 bases short and J 0 bases short, with 9 bases between. There are 13 residues in the CDR3. DNA for the CDR3: TGTGCCAGCAAGCAGATGATGAACACTGAAGCTTTCTTT. This gives the protein CASKQMMNTEAFF.

In its sample, this clonotype was seen once. The V and J genes are TRBV4-2 and TRBJ2-1; 8 bases match TRBD2. V trimming: 4 bases; J trimming: 10 bases; junction bases outside the gene matches: 9. This CDR3 has 14 amino acids. CDR1 is LGHNA, CDR2 YNFKEQ, per germline. CDR3: CASSPSAGEGEQFF. CDR3 nucleotides: TGTGCCAGCAGCCCTTCAGCGGGAGAGGGAGAGCAGTTCTTC.

The chain has TRBV15 and TRBJ1-2; the D gene is possibly TRBD1 (5 bases). The CDR3 runs to 20 residues. Germline V CDR1 and CDR2: LNHNV, YYDKDF (reference sequence). V was shortened by 0 bases and J by 0 bases, with 23 bases between the two germline ends. The CDR3 nucleotides read TGTGCCACCAGCAGAGATCTACCCCGGGGCTACACCCCATCTAACTATGGCTACACCTTC. Its translation: CATSRDLPRGYTPSNYGYTF.

The chain carries TRBV15 and TRBJ2-1; TRBD2 matches at 10 bases. Trimming cost V 2 bases and J 3 bases; bases outside gene matches: 4. Germline V CDR1 and CDR2: LNHNV, YYDKDF (reference sequence). The CDR3 extends over 16 amino acids. The CDR3 region is CATSRKTSGFYNEQFF. CDR3 nucleotide sequence: TGTGCCACCAGCAGAAAGACTAGCGGGTTCTACAATGAGCAGTTCTTC.

The V gene is TRBV20-1, the J gene TRBJ2-7; TRBD1 matches 9 bases. Unmatched junction bases numbered 11, after V lost 0 bases and J lost 2 bases. CDR1 is DFQATT, CDR2 SNEGSKA, per germline (reference sequence). The CDR3 totals 17 residues. The DNA for the CDR3 is TGCAGTGCTAGAGATGTCCTGAGAGGGACAGGGACCTACGAGCAGTACTTC. Translated, it gives CSARDVLRGTGTYEQYF.

V gene TRBV29-1 combines with J gene TRBJ1-1, with D possibly being TRBD1 (5 bases). Trimming shortened V by 7 bases and J by 3 bases, and 24 bases separated the two germline ends. The CDR3 sequence is 16 residues long. CDR1 and CDR2 (germline): SQVTM, ANQGSEA. CDR3 DNA: TGCAGCGCCCCCCGAGAAGGGGTTGGTTCGGACACTGAAGCTTTCTTT. Translating gives CSAPREGVGSDTEAFF.

This clonotype has a handful of counts. This sequence joins TRBV28 and TRBJ2-7, with a weak D call TRBD1 (6 bases). Germline CDR1 MDHEN, CDR2 SYDVKM. The germline V and J ends were trimmed by 7 bases and 4 bases, with 14 bases remaining between them. CDR3 length: 13 amino acids. CDR3 amino acids: CASTRTELYEQYF. The CDR3 nucleotides read TGTGCCAGCACTCGGACAGAACTATACGAGCAGTACTTC.

This clonotype has a handful of counts. V usage is TRBV6-2 or TRBV6-3 and J usage is TRBJ2-1, with D perhaps being TRBD1 or TRBD2 (7 bases each). Germline CDR1 and CDR2: MNHEY and SVGEGT. The CDR3 is made up of 14 amino acids. V lost 7 bases and J 9 bases, leaving 19 bases between the germline ends. In nucleotides, the CDR3 is TGTGCCAGCATCCCAGGGGGGAGGGGGAGTGAGCAGTTCTTC. This encodes CASIPGGRGSEQFF.

The chain is built from TRBV18 and TRBJ1-1; 8 bases align to TRBD1. V lost 3 bases to trimming and J lost 4 bases; unmatched junction nucleotides: 4. Per germline, CDR1 KGHSH and CDR2 LQKENI. The CDR3 is 14 amino acids. CDR3 amino acids: CASSPDRGATEAFF. The CDR3 DNA reads TGTGCCAGCTCACCCGACAGGGGAGCCACTGAAGCTTTCTTT.

J is TRBJ2-7 and V is TRBV7-2, with 9 nucleotides matching TRBD1. Germline loops: CDR1 SGHTA, CDR2 FQGNSA. This CDR3 comprises 16 residues. Trimming at V came to 1 base and at J to 1 base, leaving 5 bases not matched to a gene. In nucleotides, the CDR3 is TGTGCCAGCAGCTTAGGGGACAGGGTGGAATCCTACGAGCAGTACTTC. As protein: CASSLGDRVESYEQYF. Full variable domain (missing parts from reference TRBV7-2 and TRBJ2-7): GAGVSQSPSNKVTEKGKDVELRCDPISGHTALYWYRQSLGQGLEFLIYFQGNSAPDKSGLPSDRFSAERTGGSVSTLTIQRTQQEDSAVYLCASSLGDRVESYEQYFGPGTRLTVT.

This chain connects TRBV6-2 or TRBV6-3 to TRBJ1-5, with D hard to call. The CDR3 is 12 residues long. The V and J ends lost 5 bases and 9 bases respectively, with 11 bases between them. CDR1 and CDR2 from the germline V gene are MNHEY and SVGEGT. The CDR3 DNA sequence: TGTGCCAGCAGTGCGGGCTCTCGGCCCCAGCATTTT. It encodes CASSAGSRPQHF.

The CDR3 loop reads CASSLGVRTRVYGYTF. In DNA form, the CDR3 reads TGTGCCAGCAGCTTGGGGGTACGGACCCGAGTCTATGGCTACACCTTC. This rearrangement joins TRBV5-6 to TRBJ1-2; D gene unclear. Between the trimmed V and J ends, which lost 0 bases and 4 bases, there was a span of 16 bases. This CDR3 contains 16 residues. The germline gives CDR1 SGHDT, CDR2 YYEEEE. Full variable domain (outside the CDR3, taken from reference TRBV5-6 and TRBJ1-2): DAGVTQSPTHLIKTRGQQVTLRCSPKSGHDTVSWYQQALGQGPQFIFQYYEEEERQRGNFPDRFSGHQFPNYSSELNVNALLLGDSALYLCASSLGVRTRVYGYTFGSGTRLTVV.

In nucleotides, the CDR3 is TGCGCCAGCAGCTTGGTTACAGGGCCAGAGACCCAGTACTTC. Its translation is CASSLVTGPETQYF. The chain is built from TRBV5-1 and TRBJ2-5, with a tentative D call TRBD1 (6 bases). Germline-derived CDR1 and CDR2 are SGHRS and YFSETQ. Trimming took off 0 bases at V and 4 bases at J, with 10 bases between the two ends. This CDR3 has 14 amino acids.

This clonotype was counted many times. V gene TRBV20-1 combines with J gene TRBJ2-2, with D perhaps TRBD1 (6 bases). V was trimmed by 6 bases and J by 2 bases, leaving 13 bases between them. The germline gives CDR1 DFQATT, CDR2 SNEGSKA (reference sequence). The CDR3 runs 14 residues. The CDR3 coding sequence is TGCAGTGCCGGCTGGGGGCTCAACACCGGGGAGCTGTTTTTT. It codes for CSAGWGLNTGELFF.

This clonotype appeared once. The genes are TRBV7-2 and TRBJ2-5; 7 nucleotides align to TRBD2. V trimming: 5 bases; J trimming: 5 bases; junction bases outside the gene matches: 14. The germline CDR1 and CDR2 sequences are SGHTA and FQGNSA. The CDR3 consists of 16 residues. This CDR3 reads CASSRPRGDPGETQYF. The CDR3 DNA reads TGTGCCAGCAGCCGACCCCGGGGGGATCCTGGGGAGACCCAGTACTTC.

The rearrangement uses TRBV20-1 and TRBJ1-1; 7 positions agree with TRBD1. CDR1 is DFQATT and CDR2 is SNEGSKA in the germline V gene (reference sequence). The V and J ends lost 3 bases and 4 bases, in that order; junction bases with no gene match: 8. CDR3 size: 14 residues. The CDR3 loop reads CSARTGRNPTEAFF. CDR3 DNA: TGCAGTGCTAGGACAGGGAGGAATCCCACTGAAGCTTTCTTT.